The source of this TCR beta chain is a study of identical twins' blood T cells. This clonotype has more than one count but fewer than ten. Germline CDR1 LGHDT, CDR2 YNNKEL (reference sequence). The CDR3 length is 12 residues. V shed 3 bases and J shed 7 bases, with 4 bases lying between them. TCRdb reprocessed the 5' RACE reads via MiXCR and lists one record per CDR3 protein. The table shows a few hundred thousand distinct CDR3 sequences, with 25% to 35% occurring only once. The chain recombines TRBV3-1 with TRBJ1-6; D unclear. The receptor was isolated from a woman aged 18 to 49 in good health. Sequenced: PBMCs. The CDR3 DNA is TGTGCCAGCAGCCACCTGAATTCACCCCTCCACTTT. This codes for CASSHLNSPLHF.